Listed here are 4 T cell receptor beta chains from one sample, sequenced in a study of cytomegalovirus exposure and HLA in healthy donors. A multiplex PCR was run with 60 Vbeta primers and 13 Jbeta primers. Repertoires were generated with immunoSEQ multiplex PCR, while TCRdb's copy carries only in-frame clones and drops some. The sample spans 80,000 to 100,000 clones; the ten largest clones claim 3.4%. Sequenced sample: PBMCs. All receptors come from a woman under 40 in good health and CMV-seronegative.

The rearrangement joins TRBV9 to TRBJ2-1; tentatively, D is TRBD1 (6 bases). V was pared by 2 bases and J by 7 bases, with 13 bases between. Germline CDR1 and CDR2: SGDLS and YYNGEE. The CDR3 is made up of 14 amino acids. CDR3 in DNA: TGTGCCAGCAGCGTGGCACAGGGCGAAAATGAGCAGTTCTTC. Protein product: CASSVAQGENEQFF. The entire variable domain, with the rest obtained from reference TRBV9 and TRBJ2-1, is as follows: DSGVTQTPKHLITATGQRVTLRCSPRSGDLSVYWYQQSLDQGLQFLIQYYNGEERAKGNILERFSAQQFPDLHSELNLSSLELGDSALYFCASSVAQGENEQFFGPGTRLTVL.

CDR3 loop: CASSGGYNEQFF. Written as DNA, the CDR3 is TGTGCCAGCAGTGGAGGTTACAATGAGCAGTTCTTC. The chain employs TRBV2 and TRBJ2-1; D uncertain. CDR1 and CDR2 from the germline V gene are SNHLY and FYNNEI. The CDR3 has 12 amino acids. Trimming left V 4 bases short and J 4 bases short, with 5 bases between.

The chain joins TRBV9 to TRBJ1-1, with D possibly being TRBD1 (6 bases). V gave up 4 bases and J gave up 1 base, with 17 bases separating them. CDR1 is SGDLS, CDR2 YYNGEE, per germline. CDR3 size: 16 residues. CDR3 residues: CASSTRTDSRNTEAFF. Written as DNA, the CDR3 is TGTGCCAGCAGCACACGAACGGACAGTCGGAACACTGAAGCTTTCTTT.

The chain joins TRBV7-9 to TRBJ2-7; TRBD1 is a possible D gene (8 bases). The germline gives CDR1 SEHNR, CDR2 FQNEAQ (reference sequence). CDR3 length: 16 residues. The V gene lost 1 base and the J gene lost 4 bases, with 17 bases spanning the gap. CDR3: CASSLDTGGGTYEQYF. The CDR3 DNA reads TGTGCCAGCAGCTTAGATACAGGGGGAGGGACGTACGAGCAGTACTTC.